The 12 T cell receptor beta chains reported below all come from one sample, sequenced in a study of Graves' ophthalmopathy and Graves' hyperthyroidism. Scientists amplified the TCR beta CDR3 regions from RNA transcripts. Second-round multiplex PCR came after first-round RT-PCR with HTBI primers. In TCRdb, the multiplex PCR reads were re-called with MiXCR into one record per CDR3 protein. This sample has some 160,000 distinct CDR3 sequences; roughly two fifths occur once, and the top ten carry approximately 9%. Sequenced: peripheral blood. The receptor set was obtained from a man aged 25-45 years with Graves' ophthalmopathy.

This clonotype occurred many times. V and J are TRBV7-2 and TRBJ1-2; tentative D call: TRBD1 (5 bases). CDR3 size: 15 residues. Between the trimmed V and J ends, which lost 1 base and 6 bases, there was a span of 15 bases. Germline CDR1 is SGHTA and CDR2 is FQGNSA. CDR3: CASSLGWGQRDGYTF. CDR3 bases: TGTGCCAGCAGCTTAGGGTGGGGCCAAAGGGATGGCTACACCTTC.

The chain employs TRBV6-5 and TRBJ1-2, with 7 bases that match TRBD1. V was clipped by 2 bases and J by 6 bases; unmatched bases: 3. Germline V gene sequence: CDR1 MNHEY, CDR2 SVGAGI. The CDR3 sequence is 13 residues long. In DNA form, the CDR3 reads TGTGCCAGCAGTTACAGGGACAGCGATGGCTACACCTTC. It is translated as CASSYRDSDGYTF.

This clonotype is judged large. The chain couples TRBV9 to TRBJ1-1; D gene uncertain. The CDR3 spans 13 residues. Deletions cut 0 bases from V and 5 bases from J, with 8 bases between. Germline V lookup: CDR1 SGDLS, CDR2 YYNGEE. CDR3 amino acids: CASSVEGKTEAFF. The DNA of the CDR3 is TGTGCCAGCAGCGTAGAAGGGAAAACTGAAGCTTTCTTT.

This clonotype was counted at least ten times. This chain joins TRBV5-6 and TRBJ2-5, with D perhaps matching TRBD1 (5 bases). V was shortened by 4 bases and J by 5 bases, with 21 bases between the two germline ends. The germline V gene encodes CDR1 SGHDT and CDR2 YYEEEE. The CDR3 has 16 residues. This chain's CDR3 is CASSGIGAGNRETQYF. In DNA form, the CDR3 reads TGTGCCAGCAGCGGGATTGGGGCAGGGAATAGGGAGACCCAGTACTTC.

There are many counts of this clonotype. V gene TRBV28 combines with J gene TRBJ2-4, with no clear D. The germline V and J ends were trimmed by 1 base and 1 base, with 14 bases remaining between them. Germline V gives CDR1 MDHEN, CDR2 SYDVKM. The CDR3 totals 17 residues. This CDR3 reads CASSLSILRMAKNIQYF. In DNA, the CDR3 is TGTGCCAGCAGTTTATCCATTTTAAGGATGGCCAAAAACATTCAGTACTTC.

This clonotype was picked up many times. The chain combines TRBV24-1 with TRBJ2-5, with D possibly being TRBD1 (6 bases). The CDR3 sequence is 14 residues long. CDR1 KGHDR and CDR2 SFDVKD come from the germline V gene. V lost 4 bases and J lost 1, with 9 bases in between. Written as DNA, the CDR3 is TGTGCCACCAGTGACCTGGACAGCCAAGAGACCCAGTACTTC. Its protein is CATSDLDSQETQYF.

This sequence joins TRBV6-4 and TRBJ2-7; D is ambiguous. This CDR3 spans 13 amino acids. Germline lookup yields CDR1 MRHNA and CDR2 SNTAGT. With 4 bases removed from V and 3 bases from J, the gap between germline ends came to 10 bases. CDR3: CASSVPQNYEQYF. In nucleotides, the CDR3 is TGTGCCAGCAGTGTTCCCCAGAACTACGAGCAGTACTTC.

This clonotype was seen at least ten times. V usage is TRBV12-3 or TRBV12-4 and J usage is TRBJ2-5; tentatively, D is TRBD1 (5 bases). V dropped 0 bases and J dropped 5 bases, with 7 bases sitting between them. The CDR3 is 13 residues long. DNA for the CDR3: TGTGCCAGCAGTTTAGCGACAGCTGAGACCCAGTACTTC. Amino acids: CASSLATAETQYF.

CDR3 amino acids: CASSFPLAYEQYF. CDR3 nucleotide sequence: TGTGCCAGCAGTTTCCCCCTAGCCTACGAGCAGTACTTC. V is TRBV28 and J is TRBJ2-7, with no clear D. Germline V gene sequence: CDR1 MDHEN, CDR2 SYDVKM. Trimming stripped 3 bases from V and 2 bases from J, with 8 bases between. The CDR3 spans 13 residues.

This clonotype has just one count. The chain is built from TRBV2 and TRBJ2-7, with D uncertain. In germline, CDR1 is SNHLY, CDR2 FYNNEI. Deletions cut 4 bases from V and 1 base from J, with 14 bases between. The CDR3 totals 15 residues. CDR3 sequence (DNA): TGTGCCAGCAGTGGACGGACGGGCGGTTCCTACGAGCAGTACTTC. It is translated as CASSGRTGGSYEQYF.

This sequence joins TRBV7-2 and TRBJ1-1; 7 bases align to TRBD1. The V gene's germline CDR1 is SGHTA and CDR2 FQGNSA. The CDR3 covers 11 residues. After removal of 5 bases from V and 10 bases from J, the junction contained 4 bases not matched to a gene. CDR3 protein: CASSLDRVAFF. The CDR3 coding sequence is TGTGCCAGCAGCCTCGACAGGGTAGCTTTCTTT.

This clonotype showed up many times. The chain carries TRBV12-3 or TRBV12-4 and TRBJ2-5, with D perhaps TRBD1 or TRBD2 (6 bases each). CDR3 length: 14 amino acids. V lost 3 bases and J 5 bases, leaving 13 bases between the germline ends. The CDR3 DNA reads as TGTGCCAGCAGTTTTCGGGGGCGCCAGGAGACCCAGTACTTC. It is translated as CASSFRGRQETQYF.